These 9 T cell receptor beta chains were sequenced from one sample in a study of blood T cell repertoires in COVID-19. Only in-frame clones appear in the TCRdb table, and some are missing; sequencing was by immunoSEQ multiplex PCR. The table records 350,000 to 450,000 clones, more than 70% of them present only once. The material sequenced was PBMCs or T cells enriched from blood (not recorded which). Receptors originate from a woman younger than 35 who had been exposed to COVID-19.

This clone has more than one count but fewer than ten. The chain is built from TRBV20-1 and TRBJ1-1; D is unclear. From germline, CDR1 is DFQATT and CDR2 SNEGSKA (reference sequence). V lost 3 bases, J lost 4 bases, and 12 bases lay in between. The CDR3 is made up of 13 amino acids. The CDR3 DNA is TGCAGTGCTAGTTATCTGGGAGGCACTGAAGCTTTCTTT. This codes for CSASYLGGTEAFF.

This clone was seen a handful of times. V is TRBV28 and J is TRBJ2-1; 11 nucleotides align to TRBD2. This CDR3 region has 15 residues. CDR1 is MDHEN, CDR2 SYDVKM, per germline. V gave up 6 bases and J gave up 7 bases; unmatched junction bases: 8. CDR3 DNA: TGTGCCAGCAGCCCACTAGCGGGGGCCTGGAATGAGCAGTTCTTC. This gives the protein CASSPLAGAWNEQFF.

The rearrangement uses TRBV24-1 and TRBJ2-3, with D possibly TRBD1 on 6 matching bases. The CDR3 runs to 15 residues. CDR1 and CDR2 from the germline V gene are KGHDR and SFDVKD. Between the trimmed V and J ends, which lost 4 bases and 4 bases, there was a span of 14 bases. CDR3 amino acids: CATSDPGQWADTQYF. The CDR3 DNA is TGTGCCACCAGTGACCCCGGACAGTGGGCAGATACGCAGTATTTT.

This chain connects TRBV5-4 to TRBJ2-1, with 7 bases lining up with TRBD2. CDR1 and CDR2 from the germline V gene are SGHNT and YYREEE (reference sequence). V dropped 2 bases and J dropped 2; count of bases not matched to a gene: 4. This CDR3 is built from 15 residues. The CDR3: CASSFGGNPYNEQFF. As DNA, the CDR3 is TGTGCCAGCAGCTTCGGGGGGAACCCCTACAATGAGCAGTTCTTC.

The chain uses TRBV7-2 and TRBJ2-7, with TRBD2 matching 7 bases. Germline CDR1 and CDR2: SGHTA and FQGNSA. The CDR3 is 14 residues long. J gave up 5 bases and V 2 bases, and 6 bases lay outside the gene matches. In nucleotides, the CDR3 is TGTGCCAGCAGCTTATCAAGCGGGGTTCACGAGCAGTACTTC. It codes for CASSLSSGVHEQYF.

This sequence joins TRBV6-4 and TRBJ2-1; D call uncertain. This CDR3 has 15 amino acids. Germline V gene lookup returns CDR1 MRHNA and CDR2 SNTAGT. Deletions cut 3 bases from V and 0 bases from J, with 9 bases between. The CDR3 region has the DNA TGTGCCAGCAGTGAGTACCCTAGCTCCTACAATGAGCAGTTCTTC. This encodes CASSEYPSSYNEQFF.

The chain uses TRBV4-1 and TRBJ1-6; a weak D match, TRBD1 (6 bases). This CDR3 contains 16 residues. Trimming cost V 4 bases and J 4 bases, with 14 bases left between them. CDR1 and CDR2 (germline): MGHRA, YSYEKL. This CDR3 is CASSLSSTGYNSPLHF. CDR3 bases: TGCGCCAGCAGCCTATCGTCCACAGGGTATAATTCACCCCTCCACTTT.

This clone is a singleton in its sample. The rearrangement uses TRBV16 and TRBJ1-1; 7 nucleotides align to TRBD1. The CDR3 covers 13 residues. CDR1 is KGHSY and CDR2 is FQNENV in the germline V gene. V was clipped by 4 bases and J by 6 bases; unmatched bases: 5. The CDR3 is CASSPGQIPEAFF. The CDR3 DNA sequence: TGTGCCAGCAGCCCGGGACAGATCCCTGAAGCTTTCTTT.

The CDR3 loop reads CAWGPDLAEKLFF. The CDR3 coding sequence is TGTGCCTGGGGCCCGGACTTGGCTGAAAAACTGTTTTTT. V usage is TRBV30 and J usage is TRBJ1-4; the D is unclear. Looked up from germline, CDR1 is GTSNPN and CDR2 is SVGIG (reference sequence). The CDR3 runs to 13 residues. V was cut by 5 bases and J by 7 bases, with 14 bases left in between.